The 18 T cell receptor beta chains listed next were all sequenced from one sample in a study of T cell repertoires in cytomegalovirus infection. TCRdb fed the reads into MiXCR, producing one record per CDR3 protein. This sample has around 450,000 distinct CDR3 sequences, with about 11% found just once. The sample was PBMCs. These receptors all come from a human donor in good health (CMV status not recorded). Some clones in this sample may be carry-over from other donors' samples.

This clonotype was seen many times. The V gene is TRBV7-6, the J gene TRBJ2-7; D is possibly TRBD1 or TRBD2 (6 bases each). The germline CDR1 and CDR2 sequences are SGHVS and FNYEAQ. The CDR3 is 17 amino acids. V lost 6 bases, J lost 1 base, and 22 bases lay in between. CDR3 in amino acids: CASSLGGMPIPSYEQYF. The CDR3 DNA follows: TGTGCCAGCAGTCTGGGGGGCATGCCTATACCTTCCTACGAGCAGTACTTC.

This clonotype turned up a few times. The chain uses TRBV20-1 and TRBJ2-5; the match to TRBD1 covers 12 bases. The V segment lost 1 base and the J segment 8 bases; nucleotides outside the gene matches: 11. This CDR3 is 16 amino acids long. In germline, CDR1 is DFQATT, CDR2 SNEGSKA (reference sequence). The CDR3 nucleotides read TGCAGTGCTAGAGGCGCCGTCCGGGACAGGGGGCTCACCCAGTACTTC. Its protein product is CSARGAVRDRGLTQYF.

The V gene is TRBV27, the J gene TRBJ1-6, with TRBD1 identical over 9 bases. The CDR3 extends over 13 amino acids. V dropped 10 bases and J dropped 7; count of bases not matched to a gene: 5. Germline CDR1 is MNHEY and CDR2 is SMNVEV (reference sequence). CDR3 coding DNA: TGTGCCACCGGGACAGGGTTCAATTCACCCCTCCACTTT. This gives the protein CATGTGFNSPLHF.

This clonotype was counted many times. The rearrangement uses TRBV5-1 and TRBJ2-7; 7 nucleotides match TRBD1. CDR1 SGHRS and CDR2 YFSETQ come from the germline V gene. The CDR3 loop spans 13 amino acids. With V trimmed by 5 bases and J by 3 bases, 5 bases remained unmatched. CDR3 region: CASSMGQFYEQYF. CDR3 DNA sequence: TGCGCCAGCAGTATGGGACAGTTCTACGAGCAGTACTTC.

This clonotype was counted ten times or more. In nucleotides, the CDR3 is TGTGCCAGCAGTGGTTGGGGGCGCGCGGACACTGAAGCTTTCTTT. This sequence encodes CASSGWGRADTEAFF. V and J are TRBV2 and TRBJ1-1; tentative D call: TRBD1 (6 bases). Trimming stripped 4 bases from V and 3 bases from J, with 15 bases between. The CDR3 has 15 amino acids. Germline values: CDR1 SNHLY, CDR2 FYNNEI.

This clonotype was seen ten or more times. The V and J genes are TRBV7-2 and TRBJ2-7, with 9 bases fitting TRBD2. Germline-derived CDR1 and CDR2 are SGHTA and FQGNSA. This CDR3 is 16 amino acids long. V was pared by 2 bases and J by 2 bases, with 7 bases of the junction left unmatched. CDR3 sequence: CASSLSGVAGAYEQYF. DNA for the CDR3: TGTGCCAGCAGCTTAAGCGGGGTAGCGGGGGCCTACGAGCAGTACTTC. Full variable domain (outside the CDR3, taken from reference TRBV7-2 and TRBJ2-7): GAGVSQSPSNKVTEKGKDVELRCDPISGHTALYWYRQSLGQGLEFLIYFQGNSAPDKSGLPSDRFSAERTGGSVSTLTIQRTQQEDSAVYLCASSLSGVAGAYEQYFGPGTRLTVT.

In its sample, this clonotype was seen many times. The chain joins TRBV2 to TRBJ1-6; TRBD1 agrees at 7 bases. Trimming removed 4 bases from V and 0 bases from J; junction bases left unmatched: 3. The CDR3 loop spans 16 amino acids. From germline, CDR1 is SNHLY and CDR2 FYNNEI. The CDR3 nucleotides read TGTGCCAGCAGTGGGGACAGTGTCTCCTATAATTCACCCCTCCACTTT. Its protein is CASSGDSVSYNSPLHF.

This sequence joins TRBV28 and TRBJ2-5; 9 bases line up with TRBD1. Germline V gene data show CDR1 as MDHEN and CDR2 as SYDVKM. V gave up 2 bases and J gave up 8 bases; unmatched junction bases: 6. The CDR3 runs to 14 residues. The CDR3 sequence: CASSLGGQGLTQYF. The CDR3 DNA reads TGTGCCAGCAGTTTAGGGGGACAGGGCCTCACCCAGTACTTC.

The sample holds many counts of this clonotype. The rearrangement links TRBV6-5 to TRBJ1-1; 7 nucleotides align to TRBD1. Trimming took 8 bases from V and 4 from J; bases not matched to a gene: 10. The CDR3 loop spans 14 amino acids. Looked up from germline, CDR1 is MNHEY and CDR2 is SVGAGI. DNA of the CDR3: TGTGCCAGCGAAACCGGGACAGAGGGCACTGAAGCTTTCTTT. Translated: CASETGTEGTEAFF.

In its sample, this clonotype was seen many times. The chain employs TRBV12-3 or TRBV12-4 and TRBJ2-3, with D possibly being TRBD1 or TRBD2 (5 bases each). There are 13 residues in the CDR3. The V end was cut by 3 bases, the J end by 4 bases, with 8 bases between. The DNA of the CDR3 is TGTGCCAGCAGTTTGATGGGGGCAGATACGCAGTATTTT. This gives the protein CASSLMGADTQYF.

The sample holds many counts of this clonotype. The chain uses TRBV7-8 and TRBJ2-1; TRBD2 aligns across 9 bases. The CDR3 totals 16 residues. Germline lookup yields CDR1 SGHVS and CDR2 FQNEAQ. Trimming at V came to 5 bases and at J to 4 bases, leaving 9 bases not matched to a gene. The CDR3 DNA reads TGTGCCAGCAGCCAGACGGGACTAGCTACATACAATGAGCAGTTCTTC. Translating gives CASSQTGLATYNEQFF.

Many counts were recorded for this clonotype. This chain joins TRBV5-8 and TRBJ1-2, with TRBD1 as a possible D gene (5 bases). Deletions cut 5 bases from V and 4 bases from J, with 9 bases between. This CDR3 is built from 12 residues. Germline values: CDR1 SGHTS, CDR2 YDEGEE. In DNA, the CDR3 is TGTGCCAGCAGGCTGCAGGGCTATGGCTACACCTTC. Its translation is CASRLQGYGYTF.

This clonotype was detected ten times or more. The chain recombines TRBV6-2 or TRBV6-3 with TRBJ1-5; tentatively, D is TRBD1 (5 bases). The germline CDR1 and CDR2 sequences are MNHEY and SVGEGT. This CDR3 is built from 14 residues. Trimming cost V 8 bases and J 2 bases, with 13 bases left between them. The CDR3 DNA follows: TGTGCCAGCTCTAGACCGGGGGGCAATCAGCCCCAGCATTTT. This codes for CASSRPGGNQPQHF.

This clonotype was seen repeatedly, ten times or more. The chain has TRBV12-3 or TRBV12-4 and TRBJ2-1, with TRBD2 matching over 13 bases. Trimming at V came to 2 bases and at J to 7 bases, leaving 8 bases not matched to a gene. This CDR3 is built from 17 residues. CDR3 loop: CASSLTGTSGTLNEQFF. CDR3 in DNA: TGTGCCAGCAGTTTAACCGGGACTAGCGGGACTTTGAATGAGCAGTTCTTC.

This clonotype was observed many times. V gene TRBV7-3 combines with J gene TRBJ2-6, with a weak D call TRBD1 (7 bases). Germline values: CDR1 SGHTA, CDR2 FQGTGA. There are 21 residues in the CDR3. With 0 bases removed from V and 0 bases from J, the gap between germline ends came to 21 bases. CDR3 nucleotide sequence: TGTGCCAGCAGCTTAACGGGGGTGCCGGGACAGCGGGCCTCTGGGGCCAACGTCCTGACTTTC. Translated, it gives CASSLTGVPGQRASGANVLTF.

This clonotype has a count of ten or more. The chain is built from TRBV7-6 and TRBJ2-1, with 7 bases fitting TRBD1. Germline CDR1 and CDR2: SGHVS and FNYEAQ. Losses at the gene ends were 2 bases for V and 0 bases for J; bases not matched to a gene: 13. The CDR3 is 19 amino acids. The CDR3 coding sequence is TGTGCCAGCAGCTTATATCCCCAAACAGGGGAGAGCTCCTACAATGAGCAGTTCTTC. It translates to CASSLYPQTGESSYNEQFF. The whole variable domain, remainder taken from reference TRBV7-6 and TRBJ2-1, is GAGVSQSPRYKVTKRGQDVALRCDPISGHVSLYWYRQALGQGPEFLTYFNYEAQQDKSGLPNDRFSAERPEGSISTLTIQRTEQRDSAMYRCASSLYPQTGESSYNEQFFGPGTRLTVL.

This clonotype was picked up many times. The chain has TRBV7-8 and TRBJ1-6, with TRBD1 as a possible D gene (6 bases). Germline V CDR1 and CDR2: SGHVS, FQNEAQ. This CDR3 has 15 amino acids. Between the trimmed V and J ends, which lost 0 bases and 6 bases, there was a span of 9 bases. The CDR3 sequence: CASSLAGTPNSPLHF. CDR3 DNA: TGTGCCAGCAGCTTAGCCGGGACACCTAATTCACCCCTCCACTTT.

This clonotype has ten or more counts. The J gene is TRBJ2-5, the V gene TRBV6-1; D may correspond to TRBD1 or TRBD2 (6 bases each). Trimming left V 5 bases short and J 5 bases short, with 15 bases between. The CDR3 loop spans 14 amino acids. Germline CDR1 and CDR2: MNHNS and SASEGT. CDR3: CASSRMGGVETQYF. In nucleotides, the CDR3 is TGTGCCAGCAGTAGGATGGGGGGCGTCGAGACCCAGTACTTC.